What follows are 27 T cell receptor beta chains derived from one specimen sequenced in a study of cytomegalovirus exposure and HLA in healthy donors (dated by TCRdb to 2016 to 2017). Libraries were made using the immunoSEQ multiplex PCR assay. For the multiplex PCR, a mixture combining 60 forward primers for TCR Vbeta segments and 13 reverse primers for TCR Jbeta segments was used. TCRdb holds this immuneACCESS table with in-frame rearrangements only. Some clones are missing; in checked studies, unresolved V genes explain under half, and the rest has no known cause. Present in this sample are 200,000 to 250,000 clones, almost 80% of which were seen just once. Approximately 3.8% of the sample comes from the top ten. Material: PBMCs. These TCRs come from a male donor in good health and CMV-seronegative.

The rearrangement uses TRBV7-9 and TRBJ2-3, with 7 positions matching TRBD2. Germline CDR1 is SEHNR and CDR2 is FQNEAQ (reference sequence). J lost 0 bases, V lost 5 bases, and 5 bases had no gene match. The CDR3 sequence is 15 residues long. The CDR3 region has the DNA TGTGCCAGCAGCCTTAGCGGGCTCAGCACAGATACGCAGTATTTT. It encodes CASSLSGLSTDTQYF.

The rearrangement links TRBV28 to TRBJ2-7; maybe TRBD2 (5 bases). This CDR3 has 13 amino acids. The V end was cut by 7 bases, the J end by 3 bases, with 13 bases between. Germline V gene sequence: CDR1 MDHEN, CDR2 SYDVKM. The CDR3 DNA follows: TGTGCCAGCATTATGACTGGAGGCTACGAGCAGTACTTC. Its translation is CASIMTGGYEQYF. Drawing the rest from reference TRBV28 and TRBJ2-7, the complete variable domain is DVKVTQSSRYLVKRTGEKVFLECVQDMDHENMFWYRQDPGLGLRLIYFSYDVKMKEKGDIPEGYSVSREKKERFSLILESASTNQTSMYLCASIMTGGYEQYFGPGTRLTVT.

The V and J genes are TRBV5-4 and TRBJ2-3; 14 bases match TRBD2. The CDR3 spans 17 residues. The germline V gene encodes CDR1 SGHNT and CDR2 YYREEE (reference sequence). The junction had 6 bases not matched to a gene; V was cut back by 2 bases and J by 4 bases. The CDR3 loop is CASSLKGTSGRADTQYF. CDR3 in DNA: TGTGCCAGCAGCTTAAAAGGGACTAGCGGGAGAGCAGATACGCAGTATTTT.

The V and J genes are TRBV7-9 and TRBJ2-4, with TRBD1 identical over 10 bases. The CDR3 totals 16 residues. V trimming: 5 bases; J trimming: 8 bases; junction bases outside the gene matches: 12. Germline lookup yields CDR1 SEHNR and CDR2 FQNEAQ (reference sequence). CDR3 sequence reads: CASSPVATGGSDIQYF. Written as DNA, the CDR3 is TGTGCCAGCAGCCCAGTGGCGACAGGGGGCAGCGACATTCAGTACTTC.

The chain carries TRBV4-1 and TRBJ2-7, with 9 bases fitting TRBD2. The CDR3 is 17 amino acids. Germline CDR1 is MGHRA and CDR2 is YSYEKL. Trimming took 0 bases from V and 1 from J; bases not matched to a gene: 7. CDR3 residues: CASSQESLAGPSYEQYF. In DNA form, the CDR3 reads TGCGCCAGCAGCCAAGAAAGCCTAGCGGGACCGTCCTACGAGCAGTACTTC.

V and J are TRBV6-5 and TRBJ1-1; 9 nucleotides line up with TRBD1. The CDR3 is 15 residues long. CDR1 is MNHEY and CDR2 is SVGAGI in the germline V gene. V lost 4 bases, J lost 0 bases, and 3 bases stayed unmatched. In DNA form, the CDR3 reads TGTGCCAGCAGTTCCGACAGGGGGTTGAACACTGAAGCTTTCTTT. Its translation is CASSSDRGLNTEAFF.

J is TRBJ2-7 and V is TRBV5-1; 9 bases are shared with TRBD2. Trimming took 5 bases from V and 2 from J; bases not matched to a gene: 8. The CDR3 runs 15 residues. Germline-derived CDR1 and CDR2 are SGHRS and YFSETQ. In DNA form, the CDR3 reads TGCGCCAGCAGGGGGGAGACTAGCGGACCCTACGAGCAGTACTTC. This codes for CASRGETSGPYEQYF.

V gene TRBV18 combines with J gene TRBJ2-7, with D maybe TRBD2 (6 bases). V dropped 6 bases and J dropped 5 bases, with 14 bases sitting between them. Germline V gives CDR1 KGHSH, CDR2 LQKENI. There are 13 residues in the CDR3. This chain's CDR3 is CASSQTGGDEQYF. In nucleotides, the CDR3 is TGTGCCAGCTCTCAGACCGGCGGGGACGAGCAGTACTTC.

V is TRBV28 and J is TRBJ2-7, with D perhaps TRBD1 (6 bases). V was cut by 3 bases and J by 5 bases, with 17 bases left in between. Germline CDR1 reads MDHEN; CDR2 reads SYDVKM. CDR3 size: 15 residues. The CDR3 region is CASSLIRTDIHEQYF. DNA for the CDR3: TGTGCCAGCAGTTTGATAAGGACAGACATTCACGAGCAGTACTTC.

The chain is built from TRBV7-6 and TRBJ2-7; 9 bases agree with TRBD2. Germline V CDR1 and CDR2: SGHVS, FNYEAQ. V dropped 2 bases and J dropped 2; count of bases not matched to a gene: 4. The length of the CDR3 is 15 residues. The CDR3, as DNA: TGTGCCAGCAGCTTACTAGCGGGATTTACCTACGAGCAGTACTTC. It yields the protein CASSLLAGFTYEQYF. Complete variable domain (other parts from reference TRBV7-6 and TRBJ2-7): GAGVSQSPRYKVTKRGQDVALRCDPISGHVSLYWYRQALGQGPEFLTYFNYEAQQDKSGLPNDRFSAERPEGSISTLTIQRTEQRDSAMYRCASSLLAGFTYEQYFGPGTRLTVT.

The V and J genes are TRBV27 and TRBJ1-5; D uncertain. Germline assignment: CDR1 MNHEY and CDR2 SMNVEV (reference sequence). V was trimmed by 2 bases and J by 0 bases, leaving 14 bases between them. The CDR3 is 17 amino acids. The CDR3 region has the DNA TGTGCCAGCAGTTTAAAACCCACACATTATAGCAATCAGCCCCAGCATTTT. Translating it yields CASSLKPTHYSNQPQHF.

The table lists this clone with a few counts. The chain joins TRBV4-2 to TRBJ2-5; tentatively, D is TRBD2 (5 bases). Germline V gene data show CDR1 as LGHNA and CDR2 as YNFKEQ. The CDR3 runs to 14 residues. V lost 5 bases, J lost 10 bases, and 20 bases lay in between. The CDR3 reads CASSSPSRTGNQYF. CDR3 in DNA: TGTGCCAGCAGCTCTCCATCCCGGACTGGGAACCAGTACTTC.

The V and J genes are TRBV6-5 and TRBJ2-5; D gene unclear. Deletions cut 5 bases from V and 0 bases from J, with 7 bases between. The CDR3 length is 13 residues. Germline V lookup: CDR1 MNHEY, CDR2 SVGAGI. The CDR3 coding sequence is TGTGCCAGCAGTGAAGAGTACCAAGAGACCCAGTACTTC. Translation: CASSEEYQETQYF.

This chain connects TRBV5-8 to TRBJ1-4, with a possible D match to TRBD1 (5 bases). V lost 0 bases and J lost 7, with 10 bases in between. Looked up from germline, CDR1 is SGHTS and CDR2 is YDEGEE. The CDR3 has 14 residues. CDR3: CASSLGQGLEKLFF. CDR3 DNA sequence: TGTGCCAGCAGCTTGGGGCAGGGCCTTGAAAAACTGTTTTTT. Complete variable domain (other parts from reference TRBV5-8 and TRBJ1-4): EAGVTQSPTHLIKTRGQQATLRCSPISGHTSVYWYQQALGLGLQFLLWYDEGEERNRGNFPPRFSGRQFPNYSSELNVNALELEDSALYLCASSLGQGLEKLFFGSGTQLSVL.

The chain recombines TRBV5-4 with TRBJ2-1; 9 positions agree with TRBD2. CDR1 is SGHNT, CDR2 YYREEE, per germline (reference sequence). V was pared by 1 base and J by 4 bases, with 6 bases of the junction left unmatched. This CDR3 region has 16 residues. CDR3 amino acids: CASSLSSGGRYNEQFF. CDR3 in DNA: TGTGCCAGCAGCTTGTCCAGCGGGGGGCGATACAATGAGCAGTTCTTC.

CDR3 sequence reads: CASSMARGRFYGYTF. The CDR3 bases are TGTGCCAGTAGTATGGCGAGGGGGCGATTCTATGGCTACACCTTC. The genes are TRBV19 and TRBJ1-2; 7 nucleotides align to TRBD1. CDR1 is LNHDA, CDR2 SQIVND, per germline (reference sequence). The CDR3 spans 15 residues. V trimming: 3 bases; J trimming: 4 bases; junction bases outside the gene matches: 8. Combining the CDR3 with reference TRBV19 and TRBJ1-2 gives the whole variable domain DGGITQSPKYLFRKEGQNVTLSCEQNLNHDAMYWYRQDPGQGLRLIYYSQIVNDFQKGDIAEGYSVSREKKESFPLTVTSAQKNPTAFYLCASSMARGRFYGYTFGSGTRLTVV.

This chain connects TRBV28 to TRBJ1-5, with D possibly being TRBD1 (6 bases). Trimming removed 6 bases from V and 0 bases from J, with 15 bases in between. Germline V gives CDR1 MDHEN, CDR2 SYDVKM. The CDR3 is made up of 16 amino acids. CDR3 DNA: TGTGCCAGCAGGACCGGGGGGGCAAGTAGCAATCAGCCCCAGCATTTT. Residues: CASRTGGASSNQPQHF.

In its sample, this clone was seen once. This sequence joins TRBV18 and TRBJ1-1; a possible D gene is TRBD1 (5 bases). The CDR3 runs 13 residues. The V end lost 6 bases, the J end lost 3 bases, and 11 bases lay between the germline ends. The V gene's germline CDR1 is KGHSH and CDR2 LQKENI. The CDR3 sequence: CASSPSGDTEAFF. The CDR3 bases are TGTGCCAGCTCCCCCTCGGGGGACACTGAAGCTTTCTTT. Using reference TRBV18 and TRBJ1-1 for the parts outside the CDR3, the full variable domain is NAGVMQNPRHLVRRRGQEARLRCSPMKGHSHVYWYRQLPEEGLKFMVYLQKENIIDESGMPKERFSAEFPKEGPSILRIQQVVRGDSAAYFCASSPSGDTEAFFGQGTRLTVV.

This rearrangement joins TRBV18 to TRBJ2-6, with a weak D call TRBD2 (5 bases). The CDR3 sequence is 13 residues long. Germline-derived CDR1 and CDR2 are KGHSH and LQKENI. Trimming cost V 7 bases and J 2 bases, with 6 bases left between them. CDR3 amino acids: CASYGAGANVLTF. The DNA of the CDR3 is TGTGCCAGCTACGGGGCTGGGGCCAACGTCCTGACTTTC.

This CDR3 is CASNSDYNEQFF. The CDR3 DNA reads as TGTGCCAGTAATAGCGACTACAATGAGCAGTTCTTC. The chain joins TRBV19 to TRBJ2-1; TRBD2 is a possible D gene (5 bases). CDR3 length: 12 amino acids. The germline V and J ends were trimmed by 7 bases and 3 bases, with 7 bases remaining between them. Germline-derived CDR1 and CDR2 are LNHDA and SQIVND (reference sequence).

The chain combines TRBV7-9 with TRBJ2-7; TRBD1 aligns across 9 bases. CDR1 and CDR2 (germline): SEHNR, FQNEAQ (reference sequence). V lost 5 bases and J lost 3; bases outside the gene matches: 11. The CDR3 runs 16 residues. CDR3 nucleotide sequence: TGTGCCAGCAGCACCACCGGGACAGGGAGGAACTACGAGCAGTACTTC. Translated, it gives CASSTTGTGRNYEQYF.

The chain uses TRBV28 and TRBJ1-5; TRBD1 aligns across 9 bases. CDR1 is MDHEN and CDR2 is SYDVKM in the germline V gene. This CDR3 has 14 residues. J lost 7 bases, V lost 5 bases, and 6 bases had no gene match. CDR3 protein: CASSPQGAGQPQHF. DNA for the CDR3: TGTGCCAGCAGTCCACAGGGGGCAGGCCAGCCCCAGCATTTT.

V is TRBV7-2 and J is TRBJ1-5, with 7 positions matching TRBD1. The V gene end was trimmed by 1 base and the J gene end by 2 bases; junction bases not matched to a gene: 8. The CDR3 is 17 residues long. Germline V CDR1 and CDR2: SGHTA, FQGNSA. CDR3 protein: CASSLVEGARGNQPQHF. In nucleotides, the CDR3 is TGTGCCAGCAGCTTAGTGGAGGGGGCTAGGGGCAATCAGCCCCAGCATTTT.

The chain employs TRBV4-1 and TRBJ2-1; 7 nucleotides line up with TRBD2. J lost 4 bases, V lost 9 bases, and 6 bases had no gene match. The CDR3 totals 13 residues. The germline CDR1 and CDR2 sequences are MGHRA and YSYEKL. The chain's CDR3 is CASSRDYYNEQFF. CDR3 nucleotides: TGCGCCAGTTCCCGGGACTATTACAATGAGCAGTTCTTC.

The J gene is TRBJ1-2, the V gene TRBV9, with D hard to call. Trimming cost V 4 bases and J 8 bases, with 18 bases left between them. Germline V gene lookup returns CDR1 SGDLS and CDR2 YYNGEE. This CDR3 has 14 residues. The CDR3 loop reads CASSLQAGSHGYTF. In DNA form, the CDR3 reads TGTGCCAGCAGCCTGCAAGCAGGAAGTCACGGCTACACCTTC.

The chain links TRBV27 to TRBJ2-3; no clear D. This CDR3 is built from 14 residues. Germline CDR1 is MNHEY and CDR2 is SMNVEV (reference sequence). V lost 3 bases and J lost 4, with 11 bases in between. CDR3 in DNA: TGTGCCAGCAGTTTCTCCAGGCTTGCAGATACGCAGTATTTT. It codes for CASSFSRLADTQYF.

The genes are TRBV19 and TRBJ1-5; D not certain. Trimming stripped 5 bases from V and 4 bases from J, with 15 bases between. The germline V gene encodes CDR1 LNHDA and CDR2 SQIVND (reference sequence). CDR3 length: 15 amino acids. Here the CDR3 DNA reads TGTGCCAGTAGTGTAGGACGGGGAGCTAATCAGCCCCAGCATTTT. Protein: CASSVGRGANQPQHF.